This paragraph reports one T cell receptor (beta chain). The CDR3 runs to 14 residues. V trimming: 4 bases; J trimming: 11 bases; junction bases outside the gene matches: 9. Germline V gene data show CDR1 as LGHDT and CDR2 as YNNKEL (reference sequence). Data came from immunoSEQ multiplex PCR; TCRdb stores just in-frame clones and leaves some out. The data hold some 120,000 clones, with over 90% observed a single time. This sample stems from a study of T cell responses to AZD1222 COVID-19 vaccine. This sequence was found in an adult in good health. This chain uses TRBV3-1 (or the pseudogene TRBV3-2) with TRBJ1-4; TRBD1 aligns across 8 bases. The starting material was peripheral blood, obtained on day 0 of AZD1222 vaccination. CDR3: CASSPEDRVWKLFF. CDR3 nucleotide sequence: TGTGCCAGCAGCCCTGAGGACAGGGTGTGGAAACTGTTTTTT.